These T cell receptor beta chains were read from a single sample in a study of blood T cells in healthy people across ages. Each CDR3 protein gets one entry after TCRdb re-called the 5' RACE reads with MiXCR. The sample holds under 850,000 distinct CDR3 sequences, 36% seen once. Sequencing was carried out using blood. The origin of the receptors is a man between 18 and 29 years old in good health. Both conserved end residues are part of each CDR3.

>TRBV5-5|TRBJ2-7
CASSFTTRAGGTYEQYF
>TRBV7-6|TRBJ1-1
CASSSGTRPNTEAFF
>TRBV20-1|TRBJ1-2
CSARDSTGGGGYTF
>TRBV7-8|TRBJ1-4
CASSQTAAAGGEKLFF
>TRBV15|TRBJ1-5
CATSRELSGNQPQHF
>TRBV5-1|TRBJ1-4
CASSLEEGLREKLFF
>TRBV20-1|TRBJ2-1
CSASGRGGYNEQFF
>TRBV13|TRBJ2-7
CASSLRDLGKDEQYF
>TRBV7-3|TRBJ1-1
CASSVTPSTEAFF
>TRBV7-9|TRBJ1-2
CASSWTGTDGYTF
>TRBV5-5|TRBJ1-1
CASSLGTGAGNTDAFF
>TRBV7-8|NA
CASSFGREELETQYF
>TRBV12-3/TRBV12-4|TRBJ2-1
CASSPGLFNEQFF
>TRBV10-3|TRBJ2-1
CASLGGDEQFF
>TRBV12-3/TRBV12-4|TRBJ1-6
CVSSLQTYREGTDSPLHF
>TRBV25-1|TRBJ1-6
CATRPRGEGSPLHF
>TRBV18|TRBJ1-2
CASSTGVGQGRGYTF
>TRBV6-6|TRBJ1-5
CASSMGGFQPQHF
>TRBV10-3|TRBJ2-7
CAISTEDSYEQYF
>TRBV12-3/TRBV12-4|TRBJ2-1
CASSLRYEQFF
>TRBV20-1|TRBJ2-1
CSARDYLPYNEQFF
>TRBV29-1|TRBJ2-7
CSAIPDRSYEQYF
>TRBV5-1|TRBJ2-5
CASSLGTGTGDVQETQYF
>TRBV20-1|TRBJ2-6
CSATDFAGANVLTF
>TRBV10-3|TRBJ1-2
CAISESGSDPYGYTF
>TRBV21-1|TRBJ2-3
CASSKSGPSGERRDTQYF
>TRBV20-1|TRBJ2-5
CSARDRRSGIRGQYF